The entry that follows covers one T cell receptor (beta chain) sequence. Trimming took 4 bases from V and 0 from J; bases not matched to a gene: 12. The length of the CDR3 is 18 residues. Germline V CDR1 and CDR2: MNHEY, SMNVEV (reference sequence). Some clones are missing from TCRdb's copy, which holds only in-frame ones; the method was immunoSEQ multiplex PCR. The sample lists about 3,200 clones, over 75% occurring once. These data come from a study of blood T cell repertoires in COVID-19. The sequenced sample consisted of peripheral blood. The receptor was isolated from a human donor with active COVID-19. The donor label of this sample is uncertain. The chain employs TRBV27 and TRBJ2-4; 7 bases line up with TRBD2. CDR3 in amino acids: CASSSLRDYSLAKNIQYF. CDR3 sequence (DNA): TGTGCCAGCAGTTCATTACGGGACTATTCTTTAGCCAAAAACATTCAGTACTTC.